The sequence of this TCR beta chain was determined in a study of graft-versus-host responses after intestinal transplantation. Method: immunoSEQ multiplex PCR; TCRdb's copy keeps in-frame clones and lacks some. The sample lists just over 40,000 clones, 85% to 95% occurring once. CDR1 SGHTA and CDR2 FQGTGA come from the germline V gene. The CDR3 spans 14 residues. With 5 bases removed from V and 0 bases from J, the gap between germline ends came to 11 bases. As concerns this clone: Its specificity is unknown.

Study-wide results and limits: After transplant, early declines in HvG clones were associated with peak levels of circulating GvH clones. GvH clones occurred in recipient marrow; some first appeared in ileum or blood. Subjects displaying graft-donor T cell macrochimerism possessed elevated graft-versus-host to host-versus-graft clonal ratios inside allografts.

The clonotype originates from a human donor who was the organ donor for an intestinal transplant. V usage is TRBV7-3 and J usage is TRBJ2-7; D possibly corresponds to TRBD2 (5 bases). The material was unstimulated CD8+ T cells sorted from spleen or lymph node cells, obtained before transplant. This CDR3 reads CASSPDGDSYEQYF. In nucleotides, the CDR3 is TGTGCCAGCAGCCCCGACGGGGACTCCTACGAGCAGTACTTC.